Shown below are 24 T cell receptor beta chains from a single sample sequenced in a study of blood T cell repertoires in COVID-19. TCRdb's table, derived via immunoSEQ multiplex PCR, lists solely in-frame clones and lacks some. This sample has around 330,000 clones, with about 85% found just once. Sequenced sample: PBMCs or T cells enriched from blood (not recorded which). These TCRs come from a woman in her thirties who had been exposed to COVID-19.

This chain uses TRBV5-1 with TRBJ2-7; TRBD2 is a possible D gene (6 bases). Per germline, CDR1 SGHRS and CDR2 YFSETQ. This CDR3 region has 13 residues. Trimming removed 6 bases at V and 2 bases at J, with 12 bases between. CDR3 region: CASTGGATYEQYF. DNA of the CDR3: TGCGCCAGCACTGGCGGGGCGACCTACGAGCAGTACTTC.

The V call is TRBV11-2, the J call TRBJ1-5; weak D call: TRBD1 (5 bases). The V end lost 2 bases, the J end lost 2 bases, and 13 bases lay between the germline ends. CDR1 and CDR2 from the germline V gene are SGHAT and FQNNGV. The CDR3 spans 16 residues. CDR3 nucleotides: TGTGCCAGCAGCTTAACCGGGACTGGAGGCAATCAGCCCCAGCATTTT. Protein: CASSLTGTGGNQPQHF.

V gene TRBV28 combines with J gene TRBJ2-1, with TRBD1 matching 9 bases. V shed 6 bases, J shed 7 bases, and the junction held 19 bases outside the gene matches. The CDR3 has 18 residues. Germline V gene data show CDR1 as MDHEN and CDR2 as SYDVKM. CDR3 in amino acids: CASSPRGWDREDRNEQFF. The CDR3 nucleotides are TGTGCCAGCAGCCCCCGGGGTTGGGACAGGGAGGATAGGAATGAGCAGTTCTTC. The full variable domain, rest sourced from reference TRBV28 and TRBJ2-1, is DVKVTQSSRYLVKRTGEKVFLECVQDMDHENMFWYRQDPGLGLRLIYFSYDVKMKEKGDIPEGYSVSREKKERFSLILESASTNQTSMYLCASSPRGWDREDRNEQFFGPGTRLTVL.

This chain connects TRBV7-2 to TRBJ2-5, with D perhaps matching TRBD2 (5 bases). The V end lost 4 bases, the J end lost 0 bases, and 6 bases lay between the germline ends. The CDR3 contains 13 residues. Germline V CDR1 and CDR2: SGHTA, FQGNSA. The CDR3 DNA follows: TGTGCCAGCAGCTCGGACTACCAAGAGACCCAGTACTTC. Translating gives CASSSDYQETQYF.

This clone occurred a few times. This chain uses TRBV5-5 with TRBJ2-1, with D perhaps TRBD2 (5 bases). V lost 0 bases and J lost 14, with 18 bases in between. The germline V gene encodes CDR1 SGHKS and CDR2 YYEKEE (reference sequence). CDR3 length: 14 amino acids. CDR3 bases: TGTGCCAGCAGCTTGGTACGAGGGAAAGATGTCGAGTTCTTC. It encodes CASSLVRGKDVEFF.

About this clone itself: Other nucleotide sequences from this sample produce the same CDR3. The rearrangement links TRBV9 to TRBJ2-2; 8 bases are shared with TRBD1. CDR1 and CDR2 from the germline V gene are SGDLS and YYNGEE. The CDR3 totals 15 residues. V lost 1 base and J lost 2; bases outside the gene matches: 1. In DNA form, the CDR3 reads TGTGCCAGCAGCGTAACAGGGGGTAACACCGGGGAGCTGTTTTTT. Encoded protein: CASSVTGGNTGELFF.

V gene TRBV5-1 combines with J gene TRBJ2-3, with D possibly matching TRBD2 (5 bases). The ends were cut back, 4 bases at V and 0 bases at J, with 12 bases in the middle. The CDR3 sequence is 15 residues long. Germline CDR1 and CDR2: SGHRS and YFSETQ. For the CDR3, the DNA is TGCGCCAGCAGCCGACTCGGGGTTAGCACAGATACGCAGTATTTT. Amino acids: CASSRLGVSTDTQYF.

The CDR3 region has the DNA TGTGCCAGTTCCCGAGGGTATGAGCAGTTCTTC. This sequence encodes CASSRGYEQFF. V and J are TRBV12-3 or TRBV12-4 and TRBJ2-1, with D possibly matching TRBD2 (5 bases). V lost 9 bases to trimming and J lost 8 bases, with 11 bases between them. This CDR3 contains 11 residues.

The V call is TRBV27, the J call TRBJ1-4; D not resolved. V lost 10 bases and J 3 bases, leaving 21 bases between the germline ends. Germline assignment: CDR1 MNHEY and CDR2 SMNVEV (reference sequence). The CDR3 contains 16 residues. CDR3 sequence (DNA): TGTGCCAAAGTCTCGGGAGGGTGGTCATCTAATGAAAAACTGTTTTTT. It is translated as CAKVSGGWSSNEKLFF.

A single count supports this clone. The chain combines TRBV5-1 with TRBJ2-1, with 9 nucleotides matching TRBD2. With V trimmed by 5 bases and J by 9 bases, 12 bases remained unmatched. The CDR3 sequence is 15 residues long. From germline, CDR1 is SGHRS and CDR2 YFSETQ. The CDR3 region is CASRRREGPYGEQFF. The CDR3 DNA follows: TGCGCCAGCAGGCGGCGGGAGGGCCCCTACGGTGAGCAGTTCTTC. The complete variable domain, with remaining parts taken from reference TRBV5-1 and TRBJ2-1, reads KAGVTQTPRYLIKTRGQQVTLSCSPISGHRSVSWYQQTPGQGLQFLFEYFSETQRNKGNFPGRFSGRQFSNSRSEMNVSTLELGDSALYLCASRRREGPYGEQFFGPGTRLTVL.

The chain links TRBV5-1 to TRBJ1-4; D is possibly TRBD1 (5 bases). There are 16 residues in the CDR3. The V and J ends lost 3 bases and 4 bases respectively, with 16 bases between them. Germline values: CDR1 SGHRS, CDR2 YFSETQ. CDR3 in DNA: TGCGCCAGCAGCTCGGAACGACAGACCGTTAATGAAAAACTGTTTTTT. It is translated as CASSSERQTVNEKLFF.

The rearrangement joins TRBV7-8 to TRBJ1-1; D remains ambiguous. Trimming took off 5 bases at V and 7 bases at J, with 11 bases between the two ends. Germline CDR1 SGHVS, CDR2 FQNEAQ. The CDR3 runs 12 residues. The CDR3 nucleotides read TGTGCCAGCAGCCCAGGTCTGCGTGAAGCTTTCTTT. Translation gives CASSPGLREAFF. Together with reference TRBV7-8 and TRBJ1-1, the CDR3 gives the full variable domain: GAGVSQSPRYKVAKRGQDVALRCDPISGHVSLFWYQQALGQGPEFLTYFQNEAQLDKSGLPSDRFFAERPEGSVSTLKIQRTQQEDSAVYLCASSPGLREAFFGQGTRLTVV.

This chain joins TRBV10-3 and TRBJ1-1; D perhaps matches TRBD1 (6 bases). Trimming shortened V by 11 bases and J by 0 bases, and 13 bases separated the two germline ends. Germline assignment: CDR1 ENHRY and CDR2 SYGVKD. CDR3 size: 13 residues. This CDR3 is CAGRTALNTEAFF. The CDR3 nucleotides read TGTGCCGGGCGGACAGCCCTGAACACTGAAGCTTTCTTT.

This chain joins TRBV5-1 and TRBJ2-4; TRBD1 agrees at 10 bases. The CDR3 has 18 amino acids. Germline-derived CDR1 and CDR2 are SGHRS and YFSETQ. With V trimmed by 0 bases and J by 1 base, 7 bases remained unmatched. CDR3 in DNA: TGCGCCAGCAGCTTGGCAGGGACAGGGGTAGGGGCCAAAAACATTCAGTACTTC. It is translated as CASSLAGTGVGAKNIQYF.

The chain uses TRBV6-5 and TRBJ2-1; 7 bases line up with TRBD1. Trimming cost V 4 bases and J 9 bases; bases outside gene matches: 9. The CDR3 runs to 14 residues. The germline V gene encodes CDR1 MNHEY and CDR2 SVGAGI. CDR3 amino acids: CASSSTGDRGEQFF. DNA for the CDR3: TGTGCCAGCAGTTCCACAGGGGATCGAGGTGAGCAGTTCTTC.

This chain links TRBV6-5 with TRBJ2-1, with 9 bases aligning to TRBD1. Trimming cost V 5 bases and J 6 bases; bases outside gene matches: 5. The CDR3 loop spans 14 amino acids. Germline V CDR1 and CDR2: MNHEY, SVGAGI. CDR3 region: CASSRGTGFNEQFF. CDR3 in DNA: TGTGCCAGCAGTAGGGGGACAGGGTTCAATGAGCAGTTCTTC.

The V and J genes are TRBV28 and TRBJ1-1; D is perhaps TRBD1 (5 bases). Germline CDR1 MDHEN, CDR2 SYDVKM. Between the trimmed V and J ends, which lost 7 bases and 5 bases, there was a span of 14 bases. CDR3 length: 13 residues. The chain's CDR3 is CASMGRVGTEAFF. CDR3 in DNA: TGTGCCAGCATGGGCAGGGTGGGTACTGAAGCTTTCTTT.

The chain uses TRBV5-4 and TRBJ2-7; 9 bases are shared with TRBD2. The CDR3 loop spans 15 amino acids. Germline-derived CDR1 and CDR2 are SGHNT and YYREEE (reference sequence). The V and J ends lost 0 bases and 3 bases, in that order; junction bases with no gene match: 4. This CDR3 is CASSLVGSGSYEQYF. As DNA, the CDR3 is TGTGCCAGCAGCTTGGTAGGTAGCGGGAGCTACGAGCAGTACTTC.

V is TRBV4-3 and J is TRBJ1-2, with 7 bases that match TRBD1. Germline CDR1 LGHNA, CDR2 YSLEER. The CDR3 has 14 residues. The V segment lost 2 bases and the J segment 8 bases; nucleotides outside the gene matches: 8. CDR3 sequence: CASSQQGGGGGYTF. In nucleotides, the CDR3 is TGCGCCAGCAGCCAACAGGGGGGTGGGGGGGGCTACACCTTC.

The chain is built from TRBV5-1 and TRBJ1-1, with 8 bases aligning to TRBD1. Germline CDR1 reads SGHRS; CDR2 reads YFSETQ. J was trimmed by 4 bases and V by 3 bases; bases with no gene match: 8. This CDR3 has 15 residues. CDR3 protein: CASSSVAQGATEAFF. The CDR3 nucleotides read TGCGCCAGCAGCTCGGTGGCGCAGGGGGCCACTGAAGCTTTCTTT.

The chain employs TRBV28 and TRBJ1-6; the match to TRBD1 covers 7 bases. The CDR3 runs 13 residues. Per germline, CDR1 MDHEN and CDR2 SYDVKM. The ends lost 5 bases at V and 8 bases at J; junction bases unmatched: 3. The CDR3 loop is CASSRDSYSPLHF. The CDR3 DNA follows: TGTGCCAGCAGTAGGGACAGTTATTCACCCCTCCACTTT.

This clone was observed once. This chain uses TRBV28 with TRBJ1-5; TRBD1 aligns across 10 bases. Looked up from germline, CDR1 is MDHEN and CDR2 is SYDVKM. The CDR3 totals 15 residues. With V trimmed by 6 bases and J by 5 bases, 7 bases remained unmatched. The CDR3 nucleotides read TGTGCCAGCAGCCGCGACAGGGGGCGCGATCAGCCCCAGCATTTT. Its protein product is CASSRDRGRDQPQHF.

The CDR3 DNA sequence: TGTGCCAGCCGCCTCCCGGACAGAGTTCGGTCACCCCTCCACTTT. Translating gives CASRLPDRVRSPLHF. The chain joins TRBV6-5 to TRBJ1-6; maybe TRBD1 (6 bases). Deletions cut 8 bases from V and 10 bases from J, with 21 bases between. The CDR3 contains 15 residues. CDR1 MNHEY and CDR2 SVGAGI come from the germline V gene.

The chain couples TRBV4-3 to TRBJ1-2; 7 nucleotides agree with TRBD1. Germline V gene lookup returns CDR1 LGHNA and CDR2 YSLEER. The CDR3 has 14 amino acids. The V segment lost 4 bases and the J segment 5 bases; nucleotides outside the gene matches: 7. The CDR3 DNA reads as TGCGCCAGCAGCCCCACCGGGACAGCATATGGCTACACCTTC. This encodes CASSPTGTAYGYTF.